The 26 T cell receptor beta chains below were found in one sample sequenced in a study of siplizumab effects on memory and regulatory T cells. The repertoire was sequenced with immunoSEQ multiplex PCR; TCRdb's copy has only in-frame clones and lacks some. The data hold 100,000 to 120,000 clones, with 92% observed a single time. Sequenced: CD4+ T cells sorted from blood. The receptors shown here come from a human donor in good health.

This chain links TRBV14 with TRBJ1-1; weak D call: TRBD1 (5 bases). The CDR3 loop spans 12 amino acids. Trimming took 6 bases from V and 4 from J, leaving 9 bases between them. Per germline, CDR1 SGHDN and CDR2 FVKESK. CDR3 protein: CASRNGGTEAFF. The CDR3 DNA reads TGTGCCAGCAGAAATGGGGGCACTGAAGCTTTCTTT.

The V call is TRBV21-1, the J call TRBJ1-5; TRBD1 is taken as the D call from the table, unchecked against the DNA. TRBV21-1 is deemed a pseudogene. CDR3 size: 17 residues. The chain's CDR3 is CASNQPTGIHSNQPQHF. The CDR3 DNA follows: TGTGCCAGCAACCAACCGACAGGGATTCATAGCAATCAGCCCCAGCATTTT.

The rearrangement links TRBV5-1 to TRBJ2-5, with D possibly matching TRBD2 (6 bases). This CDR3 contains 16 residues. Trimming cost V 4 bases and J 1 base, with 17 bases left between them. Germline CDR1 SGHRS, CDR2 YFSETQ. For the CDR3, the DNA is TGCGCCAGCAGCCCTACTAGGGGAGGTTTCCAAGAGACCCAGTACTTC. The encoded protein is CASSPTRGGFQETQYF. Variable domain in full (rest from reference TRBV5-1 and TRBJ2-5): KAGVTQTPRYLIKTRGQQVTLSCSPISGHRSVSWYQQTPGQGLQFLFEYFSETQRNKGNFPGRFSGRQFSNSRSEMNVSTLELGDSALYLCASSPTRGGFQETQYFGPGTRLLVL.

V is TRBV27 and J is TRBJ1-5; perhaps TRBD1 as D (6 bases). V shed 6 bases and J shed 0 bases, with 21 bases lying between them. Looked up from germline, CDR1 is MNHEY and CDR2 is SMNVEV (reference sequence). CDR3 length equals 18 residues. The CDR3 coding sequence is TGTGCCAGCAGCCGCAAACCCCTGGACAGTGATAGCAATCAGCCCCAGCATTTT. Protein product: CASSRKPLDSDSNQPQHF.

The chain carries TRBV5-1 and TRBJ1-2; 8 bases agree with TRBD1. CDR3 size: 16 residues. Germline V lookup: CDR1 SGHRS, CDR2 YFSETQ. The V segment lost 2 bases and the J segment 5 bases; nucleotides outside the gene matches: 11. The CDR3 DNA is TGCGCCAGCAGCTTAGCCGGGACAGGATCATCATATGGCTACACCTTC. It yields the protein CASSLAGTGSSYGYTF.

The V call is TRBV5-1, the J call TRBJ2-1; 8 positions agree with TRBD2. CDR3 length equals 14 residues. The V gene end was trimmed by 2 bases and the J gene end by 4 bases; junction bases not matched to a gene: 2. The germline CDR1 and CDR2 sequences are SGHRS and YFSETQ. The CDR3, as DNA: TGCGCCAGCAGCTTAACTAGCGGATACAATGAGCAGTTCTTC. This codes for CASSLTSGYNEQFF.

CDR3 region: CASRPTSGRSYEQYF. The CDR3, as DNA: TGCGCCAGCAGGCCGACTAGCGGCCGCTCCTACGAGCAGTACTTC. V and J are TRBV4-1 and TRBJ2-7; 9 nucleotides line up with TRBD2. Germline V gene sequence: CDR1 MGHRA, CDR2 YSYEKL. This CDR3 is 15 amino acids long. Losses at the gene ends were 6 bases for V and 0 bases for J; bases not matched to a gene: 6.

The V gene is TRBV4-2, the J gene TRBJ2-3, with 10 bases identical to TRBD2. Trimming at V came to 2 bases and at J to 6 bases, leaving 8 bases not matched to a gene. This CDR3 is built from 16 residues. Germline CDR1 LGHNA, CDR2 YNFKEQ. The CDR3 DNA is TGTGCCAGCAGCCAACTAGCGGGAGATAAGGGCGATACGCAGTATTTT. Its translation is CASSQLAGDKGDTQYF.

This sequence joins TRBV29-1 and TRBJ2-3, with D perhaps TRBD1 or TRBD2 (5 bases each). CDR1 is SQVTM and CDR2 is ANQGSEA in the germline V gene. This CDR3 has 13 amino acids. V was pared by 6 bases and J by 2 bases, with 12 bases between. CDR3 amino acids: CSVSGRYTDTQYF. As DNA, the CDR3 is TGCAGCGTATCGGGACGGTACACAGATACGCAGTATTTT.

The rearrangement links TRBV6-1 to TRBJ1-4, with D possibly TRBD1 on 5 matching bases. CDR3 length: 14 amino acids. Germline V lookup: CDR1 MNHNS, CDR2 SASEGT. The germline V and J ends were trimmed by 6 bases and 3 bases, with 11 bases remaining between them. The CDR3 protein is CASRITGSNEKLFF. The CDR3, as DNA: TGTGCCAGCAGAATTACAGGATCTAATGAAAAACTGTTTTTT.

A remark on this clone: The sample has other DNA sequences that encode this CDR3 too. The chain recombines TRBV7-2 with TRBJ2-5; D unclear. The V gene lost 5 bases and the J gene lost 2 bases, with 3 bases spanning the gap. Per germline, CDR1 SGHTA and CDR2 FQGNSA. The CDR3 totals 11 residues. The CDR3 DNA sequence: TGTGCCAGCAGCCTTCAAGAGACCCAGTACTTC. It yields the protein CASSLQETQYF. Together with reference TRBV7-2 and TRBJ2-5, the CDR3 gives the full variable domain: GAGVSQSPSNKVTEKGKDVELRCDPISGHTALYWYRQSLGQGLEFLIYFQGNSAPDKSGLPSDRFSAERTGGSVSTLTIQRTQQEDSAVYLCASSLQETQYFGPGTRLLVL.

The chain links TRBV5-1 to TRBJ2-3; D ambiguous. The CDR3 has 11 amino acids. V shed 4 bases and J shed 6 bases, with 6 bases lying between them. Germline assignment: CDR1 SGHRS and CDR2 YFSETQ. The CDR3 reads CASSRRDTQYF. The CDR3 DNA sequence: TGCGCCAGCAGCCGAAGGGATACGCAGTATTTT.

The genes are TRBV2 and TRBJ1-2; 8 positions match TRBD1. The V gene's germline CDR1 is SNHLY and CDR2 FYNNEI. With V trimmed by 6 bases and J by 5 bases, 8 bases remained unmatched. There are 14 residues in the CDR3. DNA of the CDR3: TGTGCCAGCAGAGTCTCGGGACAGGAATATGGCTACACCTTC. It encodes CASRVSGQEYGYTF.

The V call is TRBV5-6, the J call TRBJ1-5; 10 bases map to TRBD1. Germline V gene sequence: CDR1 SGHDT, CDR2 YYEEEE. The CDR3 totals 17 residues. Trimming removed 3 bases from V and 6 bases from J; junction bases left unmatched: 12. DNA for the CDR3: TGTGCCAGCAGCTCTCGTTCCGGGACAGGGGTTTTTCAGCCCCAGCATTTT. It specifies CASSSRSGTGVFQPQHF.

This clone was detected only a few times. This chain joins TRBV7-8 and TRBJ1-2; D possibly corresponds to TRBD1 (6 bases). The germline gives CDR1 SGHVS, CDR2 FQNEAQ. V was trimmed by 3 bases and J by 3 bases, leaving 23 bases between them. This CDR3 comprises 18 residues. In DNA, the CDR3 is TGTGCCAGCAGCTTCGGCAGGGAAGCGCAGGGGAAGGACTATGGCTACACCTTC. Residues: CASSFGREAQGKDYGYTF.

The V and J genes are TRBV6-1 and TRBJ1-3; no definite D call. CDR1 MNHNS and CDR2 SASEGT come from the germline V gene. The CDR3 has 13 amino acids. The CDR3 DNA reads TGTGCGGTGTTTAGGACTTCTGGAAACACCATATATTTT. Translation: CAVFRTSGNTIYF.

The rearrangement links TRBV29-1 to TRBJ1-2; maybe TRBD1 (5 bases). V was shortened by 6 bases and J by 1 base, with 15 bases between the two germline ends. CDR1 SQVTM and CDR2 ANQGSEA come from the germline V gene. The length of the CDR3 is 14 residues. CDR3 sequence (DNA): TGCAGCGTAACCGGGACCTTTAGTAACTATGGCTACACCTTC. This sequence encodes CSVTGTFSNYGYTF.

The V and J genes are TRBV5-1 and TRBJ2-7, with D possibly TRBD1 on 5 matching bases. The germline V gene encodes CDR1 SGHRS and CDR2 YFSETQ. The CDR3 loop spans 15 amino acids. V lost 0 bases and J lost 4, with 14 bases in between. The CDR3, as DNA: TGCGCCAGCAGCTTGGGGATGGCAGGGAAATACGAGCAGTACTTC. As protein: CASSLGMAGKYEQYF.

The gene calls are TRBV10-3 and TRBJ2-2; TRBD1 agrees at 8 bases. Germline loops: CDR1 ENHRY, CDR2 SYGVKD. This CDR3 is 15 amino acids long. The V and J ends lost 6 bases and 0 bases, in that order; junction bases with no gene match: 3. This CDR3 is CAISGQGSNTGELFF. The DNA for the CDR3 is TGTGCCATCAGCGGACAGGGATCGAACACCGGGGAGCTGTTTTTT.

The rearrangement links TRBV5-3 to TRBJ2-1; 8 nucleotides match TRBD2. TRBV5-3 belongs to the ORF category, with a function that is uncertain. The CDR3 is 16 amino acids. Trimming cost V 2 bases and J 6 bases; bases outside gene matches: 10. The CDR3 spells CARSLGASGPGNEQFF. The CDR3 nucleotides read TGTGCCAGAAGCTTAGGGGCTAGCGGGCCGGGCAATGAGCAGTTCTTC.

The chain employs TRBV5-4 and TRBJ2-1; D remains unclear. This CDR3 is built from 16 residues. Germline loops: CDR1 SGHNT, CDR2 YYREEE (reference sequence). V lost 0 bases and J 0 bases, leaving 10 bases between the germline ends. This CDR3 reads CASSLGGAGSYNEQFF. CDR3 coding DNA: TGTGCCAGCAGCTTGGGTGGCGCAGGCTCCTACAATGAGCAGTTCTTC. Combining the CDR3 with reference TRBV5-4 and TRBJ2-1 gives the whole variable domain ETGVTQSPTHLIKTRGQQVTLRCSSQSGHNTVSWYQQALGQGPQFIFQYYREEENGRGNFPPRFSGLQFPNYSSELNVNALELDDSALYLCASSLGGAGSYNEQFFGPGTRLTVL.

This chain links TRBV7-2 with TRBJ2-1, with 7 bases that match TRBD2. J was trimmed by 9 bases and V by 3 bases; bases with no gene match: 14. The germline CDR1 and CDR2 sequences are SGHTA and FQGNSA. The CDR3 consists of 16 residues. The CDR3 region has the DNA TGTGCCAGCAGCTTCGAACCGCTGGGGGGGTTGGGTGAGCAGTTCTTC. As protein: CASSFEPLGGLGEQFF. The full variable domain, its missing parts supplied by reference TRBV7-2 and TRBJ2-1, is GAGVSQSPSNKVTEKGKDVELRCDPISGHTALYWYRQSLGQGLEFLIYFQGNSAPDKSGLPSDRFSAERTGGSVSTLTIQRTQQEDSAVYLCASSFEPLGGLGEQFFGPGTRLTVL.

The J gene is TRBJ1-1, the V gene TRBV6-1, with D possibly being TRBD1 (5 bases). Looked up from germline, CDR1 is MNHNS and CDR2 is SASEGT. CDR3 size: 11 residues. The V gene lost 4 bases and the J gene lost 10 bases, with 10 bases spanning the gap. The CDR3 DNA sequence: TGTGCCAGCAGTGCTATTGGGGCAGCTTTCTTT. As protein: CASSAIGAAFF.

The chain uses TRBV7-2 and TRBJ1-6; 7 bases map to TRBD1. The CDR3 extends over 13 amino acids. J gave up 8 bases and V 5 bases, and 3 bases lay outside the gene matches. The germline V gene encodes CDR1 SGHTA and CDR2 FQGNSA. The chain's CDR3 is CASSADRDSPLHF. The CDR3 DNA reads TGTGCCAGCAGCGCCGACAGGGATTCACCCCTCCACTTT.

The CDR3 DNA reads TGTGCCAGCAGCTTAGTGAGAAGGGCCAGCTCTGGAAACACCATATATTTT. This translates into CASSLVRRASSGNTIYF. V and J are TRBV7-6 and TRBJ1-3; no reliable D call. The CDR3 sequence is 17 residues long. V lost 1 base and J 0 bases, leaving 13 bases between the germline ends. CDR1 and CDR2 from the germline V gene are SGHVS and FNYEAQ.

The CDR3 region is CAISDSSPRTDTQYF. In nucleotides, the CDR3 is TGTGCCATCAGTGATAGCAGTCCCCGGACAGATACGCAGTATTTT. The chain joins TRBV10-3 to TRBJ2-3; D is unclear. Germline V gives CDR1 ENHRY, CDR2 SYGVKD. Trimming cost V 3 bases and J 3 bases, with 13 bases left between them. The length of the CDR3 is 15 residues.